This T cell receptor beta chain was sequenced for a study of CD8+ T cells in alopecia areata. As for this clone: Its target is not known.

The authors extracted RNA and reverse transcribed it into cDNA as the sequencing template. Profiling relied on immunoSEQ multiplex PCR, and the TCRdb table lists in-frame clones only, not all of them. The sample lists about 210,000 clones, less than 45% seen once, with about 2.6% in the top ten. Study-level points and caveats: Tofacitinib produced a significant decrease in scalp clonality and in expanded CD8+ clones among the top 100.

Treatment of the sample: oral pan-JAK inhibitor, 5-10 mg twice daily. Sampling of alopecia areata patients yielded lesional scalp punch biopsies as well as peripheral blood. The CDR3 spans 13 residues. Germline V gives CDR1 MNHEY, CDR2 SVGAGI. Trimming took off 0 bases at V and 15 bases at J, with 15 bases between the two ends. V is TRBV6-5 and J is TRBJ2-1, with D possibly called TRBD1 or TRBD2 (6 bases each). The source material was CD4+ T cells sorted from blood, sampled at approximately week 36, from a patient treated with tofacitinib. The sequence came from a human donor with alopecia areata. The CDR3 protein is CASSYSARGARFF. CDR3 nucleotide sequence: TGTGCCAGCAGTTACTCCGCGAGGGGGGCGAGGTTCTTC.